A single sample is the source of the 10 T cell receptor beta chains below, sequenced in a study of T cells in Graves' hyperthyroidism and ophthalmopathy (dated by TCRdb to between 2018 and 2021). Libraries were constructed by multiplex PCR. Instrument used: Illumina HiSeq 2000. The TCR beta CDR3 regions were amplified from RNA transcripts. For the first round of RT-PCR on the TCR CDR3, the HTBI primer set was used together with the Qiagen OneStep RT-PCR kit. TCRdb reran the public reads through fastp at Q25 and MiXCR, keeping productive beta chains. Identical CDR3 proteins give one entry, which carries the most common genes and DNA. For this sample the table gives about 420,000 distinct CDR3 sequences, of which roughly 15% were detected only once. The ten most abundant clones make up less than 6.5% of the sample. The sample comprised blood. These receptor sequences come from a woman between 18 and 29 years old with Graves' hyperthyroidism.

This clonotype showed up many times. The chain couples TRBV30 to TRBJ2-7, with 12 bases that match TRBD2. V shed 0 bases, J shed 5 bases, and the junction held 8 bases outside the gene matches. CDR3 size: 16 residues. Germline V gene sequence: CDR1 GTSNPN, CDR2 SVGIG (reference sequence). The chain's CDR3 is CAWSVLAGGGRHEQYF. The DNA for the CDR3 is TGTGCCTGGAGTGTACTAGCGGGAGGAGGTCGGCACGAGCAGTACTTC.

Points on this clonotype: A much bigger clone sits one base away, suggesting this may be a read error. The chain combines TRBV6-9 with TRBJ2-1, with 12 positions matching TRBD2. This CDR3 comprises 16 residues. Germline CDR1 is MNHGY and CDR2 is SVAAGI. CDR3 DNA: TGTGCCAGCAGTTCAACCCTAGCGGGAGGGGGCAATGTGCAGTTCTTC. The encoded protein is CASSSTLAGGGNVQFF.

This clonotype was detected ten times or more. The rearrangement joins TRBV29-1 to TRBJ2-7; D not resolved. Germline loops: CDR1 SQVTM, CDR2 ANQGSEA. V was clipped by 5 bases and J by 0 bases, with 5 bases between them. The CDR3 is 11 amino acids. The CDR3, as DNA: TGCAGCGTTAGAGGCTCCTACGAGCAGTACTTC. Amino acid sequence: CSVRGSYEQYF.

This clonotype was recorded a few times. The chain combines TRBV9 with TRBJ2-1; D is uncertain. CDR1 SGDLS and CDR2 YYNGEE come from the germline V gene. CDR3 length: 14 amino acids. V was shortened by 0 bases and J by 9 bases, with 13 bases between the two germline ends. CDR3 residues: CASSVDTVRPEQFF. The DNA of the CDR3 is TGTGCCAGCAGCGTAGATACCGTCCGGCCTGAGCAGTTCTTC.

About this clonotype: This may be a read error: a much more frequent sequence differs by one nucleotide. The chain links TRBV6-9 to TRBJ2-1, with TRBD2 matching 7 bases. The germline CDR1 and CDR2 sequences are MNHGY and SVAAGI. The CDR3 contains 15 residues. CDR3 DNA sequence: TGTGCCAGCAGTTACGGCGGGAGAGTTTACAATAAGCAGTTCTTC. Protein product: CASSYGGRVYNKQFF.

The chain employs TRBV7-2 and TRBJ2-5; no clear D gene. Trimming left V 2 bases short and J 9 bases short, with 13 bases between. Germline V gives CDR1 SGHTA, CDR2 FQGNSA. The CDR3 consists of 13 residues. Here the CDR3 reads CASSLNSIKAQYF. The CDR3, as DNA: TGTGCCAGCAGCTTAAACAGCATAAAGGCCCAGTACTTC.

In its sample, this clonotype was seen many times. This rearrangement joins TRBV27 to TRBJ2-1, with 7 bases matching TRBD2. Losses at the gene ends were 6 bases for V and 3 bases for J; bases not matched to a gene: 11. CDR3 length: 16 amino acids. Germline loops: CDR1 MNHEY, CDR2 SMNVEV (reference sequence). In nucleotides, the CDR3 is TGTGCCAGCAGCTCGTGGGCGGGAGTGGGCTACAATGAGCAGTTCTTC. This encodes CASSSWAGVGYNEQFF.

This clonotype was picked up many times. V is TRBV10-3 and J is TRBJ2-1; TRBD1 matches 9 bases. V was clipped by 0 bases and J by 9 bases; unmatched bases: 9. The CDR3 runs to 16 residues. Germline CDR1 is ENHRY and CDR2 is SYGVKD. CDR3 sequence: CAISESGQGFYGEQFF. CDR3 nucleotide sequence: TGTGCCATCAGTGAGTCGGGACAGGGTTTCTATGGTGAGCAGTTCTTC.

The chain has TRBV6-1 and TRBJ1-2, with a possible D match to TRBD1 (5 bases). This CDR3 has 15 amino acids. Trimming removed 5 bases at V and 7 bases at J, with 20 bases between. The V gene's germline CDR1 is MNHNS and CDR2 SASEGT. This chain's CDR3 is CASSIDPGGGVGYTF. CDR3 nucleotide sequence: TGTGCCAGCAGTATAGATCCCGGTGGAGGGGTTGGCTACACCTTC.

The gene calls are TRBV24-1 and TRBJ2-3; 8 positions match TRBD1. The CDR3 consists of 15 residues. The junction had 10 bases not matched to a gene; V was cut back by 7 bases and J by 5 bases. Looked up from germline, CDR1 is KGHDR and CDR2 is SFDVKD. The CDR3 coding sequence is TGTGCCACCAGCCCTGGGACAGGCCTTCTAGATACGCAGTATTTT. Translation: CATSPGTGLLDTQYF.